This T cell receptor (beta chain) comes out of a study of identical twins. Unique molecular identifiers were present on the cDNA, and a universal primer site came from template switching. One entry per CDR3 protein, called by TCRdb with MiXCR from the 5' RACE reads. The data contain approximately 590,000 distinct CDR3 sequences, around 9.6% of them singletons. This clonotype has a count of ten or more. Its antigen is as yet unknown. Regarding the study as a whole: Rather than following the same donors, the conclusions depended on cross-sectional statistical analysis. The study found excess low generation probability among twin-shared out-of-frame alpha sequences. Twin pairs had excess sharing that was weaker in beta out-of-frame sequences.

Trimming stripped 4 bases from V and 4 bases from J, with 16 bases between. There are 15 residues in the CDR3. Germline V gives CDR1 LGHDT, CDR2 YNNKEL (reference sequence). These data were also filed under a second study, of yellow fever vaccine responses in identical twins.

This sequence joins TRBV3-1 and TRBJ2-5; either TRBD1 or TRBD2 may supply D (5 bases each). The sequence derives from a woman aged 18-30 years in good health. Sequencing was carried out using PBMCs. The CDR3: CASSPGWDGGETQYF. The CDR3 region has the DNA TGTGCCAGCAGCCCAGGCTGGGATGGGGGAGAGACCCAGTACTTC.